This T cell receptor beta chain was observed in a study of blood T cell repertoires in COVID-19. Across the whole study: PBMCs, B-cell-depleted T cells, or T cells were the source of the cDNA or gDNA that made up the material.

Authors' methods: Reference gene primer amplification gave nucleated cell count estimates. The table came from immunoSEQ multiplex PCR; TCRdb's copy has only in-frame clones and leaves some out. The V and J calls and clone size are taken from that table; D and trimming were inferred from the DNA. This repertoire shows some 97,000 clones, around four fifths found once; its top ten account for over 10%. The TCR comes from a man between 50 and 59 years old with active or convalescent COVID-19. The sample consisted of peripheral blood.

The CDR3 coding sequence is TGCGCCAGCAGTGAAGGGCTAGCGGGAGGCCAAGACGAGCAGTACTTC. This gives the protein CASSEGLAGGQDEQYF. The rearrangement joins TRBV10-1 to TRBJ2-7; 11 bases match TRBD2. Unmatched junction bases numbered 9, after V lost 3 bases and J lost 5 bases. CDR1 is WNHNN, CDR2 SYGVQD, per germline (reference sequence). The CDR3 runs 16 residues.